This TCR beta chain was recorded in a study of cytomegalovirus exposure and HLA in healthy donors (dated by TCRdb to about 2017). At the level of the whole study: An earlier analysis of approximately 550 of the donors reported 276 Gb of sequence data and some 120 million unique TCR beta sequences from some 180 million T cells. The genetic ancestry cluster associated with self-reported Caucasian donors included about 81% of the 350 to 500 genotyped donors. Roughly five DR-DQ haplotypes were treated as single units for association and clustering because of strong linkage in the cohort. Both class I and class II loci were covered by HLA typing, at four-digit resolution. To study patterns of TCR occurrence, a later analysis re-analyzed previously published TCR beta repertoires from 550 to 800 donors and added high-resolution HLA genotyping. Typing coverage varied by locus: roughly 629-630 donors for A, B, C, DRB1 and DQB1; roughly 510 for DQA1; 606 for DPA1; approximately 450 for DPB1. The study used immunosequencing to profile the T cell repertoires of some 600 subjects and linked those repertoires to cytomegalovirus serostatus. Every discovery cohort repertoire had been produced on one sequencing platform. Around 320 gigabases of sequencing data and approximately 85 million unique TCR sequences were included in an early release covering about 620 HLA-typed donors. Genome-wide SNP genotypes for about 65% of the roughly 670 donors were used in a later genetic analysis, which treated that subset as a discovery cohort. Donor age, sex, ethnicity and CMV serostatus were collected together with the repertoire data. Rather than drawing on any new phenotypic data, the later analysis identified candidate immune exposures from TCR beta sequences and the way those sequences occurred across donors. The study was designed to test whether signatures of past pathogen exposure could be identified by cataloging public T cell receptors. High-throughput TCR immunosequencing, statistical association of individual TCRs with disease status, and machine learning were combined to predict cytomegalovirus infection status. In addition to the first cohort of 666 subjects, a separate validation cohort of under 150 different subjects was used. To decide whether each TCR beta V gene segment behaved as functional or pseudogenic, an earlier analysis of approximately 600 of the donors relied on high-throughput TCR beta sequencing. Among around 400 genotyped donors of the cohort, an average of about 240,000 unique TCR beta nucleotide sequences were sequenced per donor, about a sixth of them non-productive. Overall results and qualifications from the work: The 87-base-pair reads could not distinguish some IMGT-functional V segments, including TRBV6-2 and TRBV6-3, so those segments were excluded. In the study, around 150 TCR beta chains were listed as associated with cytomegalovirus. The classifier was reported to diagnose cytomegalovirus status with high specificity and sensitivity in both the original and validation cohorts. Most CMV-associated TCR beta chains appeared to be HLA-restricted in a later analysis, and the HLA associations seemed to be driven largely by CMV exposure. A later genetic analysis reported fewer N-insertions in productive TCRs among donors in an Asian-associated ancestry cluster than the roughly 700-donor mean. Immune exposure information for the cohort was limited to CMV serostatus. Broadly in line with IMGT annotations, most TCR beta V segments showed up in productive rearrangements about 87% or about 30% of the time in an earlier analysis of around 550 of the donors. Over 15 rarely observed V segments, including chromosome 9 orphons, were excluded from the earlier analysis of just under 600 of the donors because counts were too low. The cohort was sequenced for TCR beta chains only, and without alpha or paired-chain data the features that could be detected were limited. A further reported finding was that TCR beta sequences accurately predicted the HLA-A and HLA-B alleles for most subjects in the first cohort. HLA typing was unavailable for some donors at each locus, so association tests used only the typed subset. According to a later analysis, parvovirus B19, influenza, CMV and Epstein-Barr virus appeared linked to several top co-occurrence clusters. In a later analysis, TCR association rates were found to vary across HLA loci, with the most associated TCRs seen for DRB1 alleles and the fewest for HLA-C alleles. When HLA alleles, especially DR and DQ, strongly co-occurred, TCR associations were difficult to assign to individual alleles. Roughly uniform sequencing depth across donors was assumed in presence/absence analyses, although this assumption may not hold. Correlated functional status among segregating V segments might reflect linkage disequilibrium, but an unknown experimental factor could not be ruled out. A later genetic analysis associated a missense DCLRE1C variant with V-gene and J-gene trimming of TCR beta chains, and an independent cohort replicated the association. The authors suggested that the approach could potentially be generalized to other disease states and immunological phenotypes. A few of the identified cytomegalovirus-associated TCR beta chains were confirmed in vitro to be specific for cytomegalovirus antigens. A later analysis found that HLA-associated TCR beta chains were more clonally expanded and had lower generation probabilities than equally common non-associated chains. While some public TCRs were present in many individuals, most TCR sequences turned up only very rarely across donors. A cluster of highly shared sequence variants was judged likely to represent a technical artifact of the sequencing pipeline. In a later analysis, about 16,000 TCR beta sequences were associated with specific HLA alleles at a false discovery rate of 0.05.

Remarks on this clone: The target of this receptor is not known. No much larger clonotype is one base removed from it; base qualities were not supplied.

Library preparation employed the immunoSEQ multiplex PCR assay. For the multiplex PCR, a mixture combining 60 forward primers for TCR Vbeta segments and 13 reverse primers for TCR Jbeta segments was used. Amplification of the CDR3 region of rearranged TCR beta genes was performed with a multiplex PCR assay on genomic DNA. On the Illumina HiSeq System, the amplified TCR beta libraries were sequenced as 87-base-pair reads. The authors processed their data as follows. In a later analysis, some 80 million unique TCR beta chains were counted across the roughly 700 repertoires, and approximately 9.9 million of these chains were shared by at least two donors. To remove PCR and sequencing errors, raw reads were error-corrected and collapsed into unique sequences using a nearest-neighbor algorithm that merged closely related sequences. V, D and J gene segments were assigned by aligning CDR3 sequences to IMGT reference sequences. Each retained sequence needed at least a six-nucleotide match to both a V gene segment and a J gene segment. A rearrangement was called productive if the CDR3 had no stop codons and remained in frame with V and J, and every other rearrangement was called non-productive. CDR3 was defined according to IMGT convention as the region running from the second conserved V-encoded cysteine to the conserved J-encoded phenylalanine. The earlier analysis of 450 to 750 of the donors excluded any sequence lacking an unambiguous match to a single V gene segment. An earlier analysis of about 600 of the donors called V segments functional above 56.7% productive rearrangements and segregating when the between-donor standard deviation exceeded 5%. A statistical classification framework was built to diagnose cytomegalovirus status from the catalog of TCR beta chain sequences. A later analysis assigned V and J genes by comparing TCR nucleotide sequences with IMGT/GENE-DB human TR gene sequences. The TCRdist pipeline was used in a later analysis to assign CDR3 sequences and most-parsimonious VDJ recombination scenarios. A later analysis defined each TCR beta chain by its CDR3 amino acid sequence plus V-gene family, and excluded reads lacking a unique V-gene family. A later analysis removed 592 highly shared, low-generation-probability nucleotide sequences to deal with suspected cross-contamination and a sequencing artifact. For each public chain, a later analysis derived a clonal expansion index from normalized ranks of inferred template counts within each repertoire. In a later analysis, generation probabilities were computed with a VDJ recombination model fitted to out-of-frame rearrangements, and the resulting probabilities were checked against IGoR. Hypergeometric tests were used in a later analysis to score TCR-TCR, TCR-HLA and TCR-CMV co-occurrence, with a repertoire-size bias correction applied to the TCR pairs. A later analysis estimated false discovery rates by permuting HLA or CMV assignments 20 times. In a later analysis, co-occurring TCRs were grouped with DBSCAN, and TCRdist sequence similarity was added when clustering was performed within HLA-allele-positive subsets. Repertoires with fewer than 30,000 or more than 120,000 public chains were left out of co-occurrence clustering, as were about 5 repertoires with anomalous nucleotide sharing. The immuneACCESS repertoire file appears here via TCRdb, limited to in-frame rearrangements. These files lack a portion of the clones; in checked studies, under half of the deficit traces to unresolved V genes, and the cause of the others is not known. For V, J and clone size, that table is used; D and trimming come from the DNA. Recorded for this sample are 100,000 or so clones; roughly three quarters of them occurred a single time. Roughly 1.2% of the sample comes from the top ten.

V is pruned by 3 bases and J by 5 bases, leaving 15 bases of the junction without a gene match. The germline V gene (reference sequence) gives CDR1 as GTSNPN and CDR2 as SVGIG. The CDR3 goes from the cysteine to the phenylalanine over 18 residues. Kept here is only the CDR3 DNA, which spans 54 bases and is read in frame from base 1. The cohort comprised 710 or so healthy bone marrow donors. All cohort members were sampled while nominally healthy, although unrecorded immune exposures were likely present. The donor tested CMV seronegative and was one of the 352 seronegative cohort members. A peripheral blood sample was provided by each donor, and peripheral blood mononuclear cells were used for TCR beta sequencing. Genomic DNA was extracted from the blood cell samples with the Qiagen DNeasy Blood Extraction Kit.

Material: PBMCs. The rearranged segments are TRBV30 and TRBJ2-7, with TRBD2 matching 14 junction bases. This sequence was found in a man in his forties or fifties in good health and CMV-seronegative. The DNA sequence follows: TGTGCCTGGAGGGGGTCCGGACTAGCGGGAGGAGGATGGGACGAGCAGTACTTC. Its coded protein is CAWRGSGLAGGGWDEQYF.